The 15 T cell receptor beta chains reported below all come from one sample, sequenced in a study of CD8 T cells in Susac syndrome. Random-hexamer reverse transcription was applied to roughly 0.5 to 1 ug RNA. TCRdb re-called the immunoSEQ multiplex PCR reads with MiXCR, one entry per CDR3 protein. The repertoire holds 90,000 to 110,000 distinct CDR3 sequences, with roughly 97% as singletons. Specimen: CD4+ T cells from PBMCs. The receptors shown here come from a human donor in good health.

This clonotype is a singleton in its sample. The V gene is TRBV20-1, the J gene TRBJ2-2, with 11 bases matching TRBD2. Germline-derived CDR1 and CDR2 are DFQATT and SNEGSKA (reference sequence). The CDR3 totals 16 residues. With V trimmed by 2 bases and J by 0 bases, 2 bases remained unmatched. The CDR3 is CSARPLAGANTGELFF. The CDR3 DNA reads TGCAGTGCTAGACCACTAGCGGGGGCGAACACCGGGGAGCTGTTTTTT.

V usage is TRBV6-1 and J usage is TRBJ2-3, with 8 bases that match TRBD2. The length of the CDR3 is 14 residues. The germline V gene has CDR1 MNHNS and CDR2 SASEGT. Trimming cost V 11 bases and J 5 bases; bases outside gene matches: 12. CDR3 region: CAGTGGGLGDTQYF. The CDR3 DNA follows: TGTGCCGGAACCGGGGGGGGTCTCGGAGATACGCAGTATTTT.

The CDR3 DNA follows: TGTGCCAGCAGTCCTCGGGGGGCCTACAATGAGCAGTTCTTC. It yields the protein CASSPRGAYNEQFF. The chain carries TRBV11-3 and TRBJ2-1, with 7 bases aligning to TRBD2. There are 14 residues in the CDR3. Trimming removed 6 bases from V and 2 bases from J; junction bases left unmatched: 4. The germline CDR1 and CDR2 sequences are SGHNT and YENEEA.

The rearrangement links TRBV7-2 to TRBJ2-5; D tentatively reads TRBD1 or TRBD2 (6 bases each). The CDR3 contains 14 residues. Germline V gene data show CDR1 as SGHTA and CDR2 as FQGNSA. The ends were cut back, 9 bases at V and 5 bases at J, with 19 bases in the middle. The CDR3 sequence is CASSVGGQLETQYF. CDR3 nucleotides: TGTGCCAGTAGCGTGGGGGGCCAGCTGGAGACCCAGTACTTC.

The V call is TRBV5-1, the J call TRBJ2-3; 10 bases line up with TRBD2. Germline CDR1 reads SGHRS; CDR2 reads YFSETQ. V shed 4 bases and J 2 bases; nucleotides not matched to a gene: 7. This CDR3 is 16 amino acids long. The CDR3 bases are TGCGCCAGCAGCACGTCTAGCGGGAGAATCACAGATACGCAGTATTTT. Protein: CASSTSSGRITDTQYF.

The chain is built from TRBV4-2 and TRBJ2-6; possibly TRBD1 for D (5 bases). Trimming took off 1 base at V and 1 base at J, with 14 bases between the two ends. The germline gives CDR1 LGHNA, CDR2 YNFKEQ. The CDR3 runs 18 residues. The CDR3 here is CASSQASGTGSGANVLTF. CDR3 DNA: TGTGCCAGCAGCCAAGCGTCGGGCACAGGTTCTGGGGCCAACGTCCTGACTTTC.

The chain couples TRBV29-1 to TRBJ2-2; tentatively, D is TRBD1 (6 bases). V was pared by 4 bases and J by 1 base, with 10 bases between. CDR1 and CDR2 (germline): SQVTM, ANQGSEA. The CDR3 sequence is 14 residues long. The CDR3 reads CSVGGRGNTGELFF. CDR3 in DNA: TGCAGCGTTGGGGGCAGGGGGAACACCGGGGAGCTGTTTTTT.

The chain is built from TRBV5-1 and TRBJ2-1; 8 bases match TRBD2. The CDR3 runs 13 residues. Trimming at V came to 3 bases and at J to 9 bases, leaving 5 bases not matched to a gene. From germline, CDR1 is SGHRS and CDR2 YFSETQ. The CDR3 protein is CASSSRTSSEQFF. In nucleotides, the CDR3 is TGCGCCAGCAGCTCCCGGACTAGCTCTGAGCAGTTCTTC.

CDR3 DNA: TGTGCCAGCAGTACGGACAGGGACTACAATGAGCAGTTCTTC. It codes for CASSTDRDYNEQFF. This chain joins TRBV27 and TRBJ2-1; TRBD1 aligns across 8 bases. J lost 3 bases, V lost 5 bases, and 3 bases had no gene match. The CDR3 covers 14 residues. CDR1 is MNHEY, CDR2 SMNVEV, per germline (reference sequence).

The chain joins TRBV19 to TRBJ2-1, with D possibly being TRBD2 (5 bases). The germline V and J ends were trimmed by 2 bases and 5 bases, with 7 bases remaining between them. CDR3 length: 13 residues. In germline, CDR1 is LNHDA, CDR2 SQIVND (reference sequence). CDR3 sequence: CASSITRDNEQFF. CDR3 in DNA: TGTGCCAGTAGTATAACGCGGGACAATGAGCAGTTCTTC.

The gene calls are TRBV2 and TRBJ2-3; D remains unclear. V dropped 8 bases and J dropped 1 base, with 13 bases sitting between them. The CDR3 is 14 amino acids. The germline V gene encodes CDR1 SNHLY and CDR2 FYNNEI. The DNA of the CDR3 is TGTGCCAGCGGGTTGTCCTCGGGCACAGATACGCAGTATTTT. It yields the protein CASGLSSGTDTQYF.

The V gene is TRBV29-1, the J gene TRBJ1-1, with 7 bases identical to TRBD1. V shed 0 bases, J shed 11 bases, and the junction held 12 bases outside the gene matches. The germline V gene has CDR1 SQVTM and CDR2 ANQGSEA. This CDR3 has 14 amino acids. CDR3 bases: TGCAGCGTTGAAGATAGCTGGCAGGGGGGTGTTGCTTTCTTT. Encoded protein: CSVEDSWQGGVAFF.

The chain recombines TRBV5-8 with TRBJ1-5; no clear D. Germline CDR1 and CDR2: SGHTS and YDEGEE. This CDR3 is 15 amino acids long. V was pared by 1 base and J by 1 base, with 9 bases between. CDR3 nucleotides: TGTGCCAGCAGCTTGCAGTATCGGAGCAATCAGCCCCAGCATTTT. It specifies CASSLQYRSNQPQHF. The full variable domain, completed using reference TRBV5-8 and TRBJ1-5, is EAGVTQSPTHLIKTRGQQATLRCSPISGHTSVYWYQQALGLGLQFLLWYDEGEERNRGNFPPRFSGRQFPNYSSELNVNALELEDSALYLCASSLQYRSNQPQHFGDGTRLSIL.

The gene calls are TRBV2 and TRBJ2-3; D gene unclear. V lost 6 bases and J 3 bases, leaving 10 bases between the germline ends. The CDR3 has 13 amino acids. Germline CDR1 SNHLY, CDR2 FYNNEI. CDR3 nucleotide sequence: TGTGCCAGCAGCGCAGAAGGGACAGATACGCAGTATTTT. This codes for CASSAEGTDTQYF.

The chain is built from TRBV3-1 and TRBJ2-7; possibly TRBD2 for D (5 bases). V was shortened by 6 bases and J by 0 bases, with 12 bases between the two germline ends. The CDR3 contains 14 residues. CDR1 and CDR2 (germline): LGHDT, YNNKEL (reference sequence). The CDR3 loop reads CASRPIASSYEQYF. CDR3 nucleotide sequence: TGTGCCAGCAGACCGATAGCGAGCTCCTACGAGCAGTACTTC.